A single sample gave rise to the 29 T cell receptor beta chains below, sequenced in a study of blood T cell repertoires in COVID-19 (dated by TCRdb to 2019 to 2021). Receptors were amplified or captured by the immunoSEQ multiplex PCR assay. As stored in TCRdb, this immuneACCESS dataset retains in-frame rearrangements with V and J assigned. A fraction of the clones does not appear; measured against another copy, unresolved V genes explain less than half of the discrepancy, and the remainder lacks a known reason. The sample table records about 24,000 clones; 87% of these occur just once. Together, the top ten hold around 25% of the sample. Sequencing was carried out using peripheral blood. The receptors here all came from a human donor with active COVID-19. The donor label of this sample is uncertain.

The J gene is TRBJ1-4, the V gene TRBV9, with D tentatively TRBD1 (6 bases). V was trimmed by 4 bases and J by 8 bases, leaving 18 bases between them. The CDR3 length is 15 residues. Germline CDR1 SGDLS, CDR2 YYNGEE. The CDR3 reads CASSPGGGRGEKLFF. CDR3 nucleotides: TGTGCCAGCAGCCCCGGGGGGGGCCGTGGGGAAAAACTGTTTTTT.

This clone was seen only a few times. This chain's CDR3 is CASSTSGTNNEQFF. DNA for the CDR3: TGTGCCAGCAGTACTAGCGGAACTAACAATGAGCAGTTCTTC. The chain carries TRBV28 and TRBJ2-1, with TRBD2 identical over 8 bases. The CDR3 covers 14 residues. Germline trimming cut 5 bases from V and 5 bases from J; bases unmatched to any gene: 5. CDR1 MDHEN and CDR2 SYDVKM come from the germline V gene.

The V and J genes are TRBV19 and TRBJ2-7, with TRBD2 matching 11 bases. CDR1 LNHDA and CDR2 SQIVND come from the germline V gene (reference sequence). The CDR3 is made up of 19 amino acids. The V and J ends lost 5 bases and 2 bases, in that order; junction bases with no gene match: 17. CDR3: CASSALPGTSGSRAYEQYF. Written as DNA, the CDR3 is TGTGCCAGTAGTGCCTTACCCGGGACTAGCGGCTCAAGGGCCTACGAGCAGTACTTC.

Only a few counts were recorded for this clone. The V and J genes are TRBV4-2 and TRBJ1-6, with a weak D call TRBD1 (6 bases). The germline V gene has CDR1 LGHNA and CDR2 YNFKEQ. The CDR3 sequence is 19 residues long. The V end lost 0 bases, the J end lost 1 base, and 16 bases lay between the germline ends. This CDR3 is CASSQEGYRVGSYNSPLHF. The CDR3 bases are TGTGCCAGCAGCCAAGAAGGGTACAGGGTCGGGTCCTATAATTCACCCCTCCACTTT.

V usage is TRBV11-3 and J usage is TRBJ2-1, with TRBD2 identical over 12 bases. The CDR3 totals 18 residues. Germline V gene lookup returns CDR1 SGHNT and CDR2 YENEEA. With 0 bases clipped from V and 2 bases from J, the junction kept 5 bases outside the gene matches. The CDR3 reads CASSLDAASGGAYNEQFF. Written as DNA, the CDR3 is TGTGCCAGCAGCTTAGATGCGGCTAGCGGGGGGGCCTACAATGAGCAGTTCTTC.

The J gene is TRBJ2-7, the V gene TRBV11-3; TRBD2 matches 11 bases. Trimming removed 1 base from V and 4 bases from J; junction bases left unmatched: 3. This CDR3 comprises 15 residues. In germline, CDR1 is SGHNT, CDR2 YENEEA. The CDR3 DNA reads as TGTGCCAGCAGCTTAGGGACTAGCGGGTCGTACGAGCAGTACTTC. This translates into CASSLGTSGSYEQYF. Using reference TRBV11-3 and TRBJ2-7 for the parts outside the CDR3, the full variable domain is EAGVVQSPRYKIIEKKQPVAFWCNPISGHNTLYWYLQNLGQGPELLIRYENEEAVDDSQLPKDRFSAERLKGVDSTLKIQPAELGDSAVYLCASSLGTSGSYEQYFGPGTRLTVT.

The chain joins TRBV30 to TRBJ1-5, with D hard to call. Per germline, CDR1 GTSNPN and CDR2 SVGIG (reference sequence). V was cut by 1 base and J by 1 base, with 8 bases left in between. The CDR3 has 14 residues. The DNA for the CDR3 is TGTGCCTGGAGTGGTAGCGCCAGCAATCAGCCCCAGCATTTT. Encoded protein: CAWSGSASNQPQHF.

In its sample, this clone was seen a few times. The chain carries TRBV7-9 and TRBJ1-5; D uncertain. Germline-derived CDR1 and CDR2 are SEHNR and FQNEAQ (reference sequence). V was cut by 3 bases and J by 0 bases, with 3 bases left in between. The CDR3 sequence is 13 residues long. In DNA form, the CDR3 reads TGTGCCAGCAGCTTGAGTAGCAATCAGCCCCAGCATTTT. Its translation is CASSLSSNQPQHF.

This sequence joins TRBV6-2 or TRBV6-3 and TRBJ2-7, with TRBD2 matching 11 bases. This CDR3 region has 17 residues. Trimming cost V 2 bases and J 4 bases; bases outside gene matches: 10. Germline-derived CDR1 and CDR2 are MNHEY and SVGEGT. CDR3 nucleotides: TGTGCCAGCAGTTACGATCTTATGCTAGCGGGAGGATACGAGCAGTACTTC. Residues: CASSYDLMLAGGYEQYF.

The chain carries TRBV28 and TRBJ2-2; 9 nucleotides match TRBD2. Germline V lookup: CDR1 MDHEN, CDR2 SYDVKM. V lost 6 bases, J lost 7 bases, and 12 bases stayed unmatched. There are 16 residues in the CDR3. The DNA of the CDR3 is TGTGCCAGCAGCCCGACTACTAGCGGGTTTGGCGGGGAGCTGTTTTTT. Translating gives CASSPTTSGFGGELFF. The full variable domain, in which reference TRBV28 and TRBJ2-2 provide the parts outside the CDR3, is DVKVTQSSRYLVKRTGEKVFLECVQDMDHENMFWYRQDPGLGLRLIYFSYDVKMKEKGDIPEGYSVSREKKERFSLILESASTNQTSMYLCASSPTTSGFGGELFFGEGSRLTVL.

DNA of the CDR3: TGTGCCAGCAGCCAAGGCAGGATCTATGGCTACACCTTC. Translation: CASSQGRIYGYTF. The V gene is TRBV3-1 (or the pseudogene TRBV3-2), the J gene TRBJ1-2; D remains ambiguous. The CDR3 totals 13 residues. Germline CDR1 reads LGHDT; CDR2 reads YNNKEL (reference sequence). Trimming took 1 base from V and 4 from J, leaving 7 bases between them.

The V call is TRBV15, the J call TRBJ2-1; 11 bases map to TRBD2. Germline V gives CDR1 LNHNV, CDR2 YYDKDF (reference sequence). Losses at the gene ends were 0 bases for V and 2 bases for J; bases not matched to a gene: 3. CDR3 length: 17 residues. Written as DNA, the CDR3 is TGTGCCACCAGCAGAGACACGACTAGCGGGGCCTACAATGAGCAGTTCTTC. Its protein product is CATSRDTTSGAYNEQFF.

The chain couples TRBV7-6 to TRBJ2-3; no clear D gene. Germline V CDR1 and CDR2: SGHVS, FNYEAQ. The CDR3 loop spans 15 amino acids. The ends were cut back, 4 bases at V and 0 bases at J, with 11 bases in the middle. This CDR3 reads CASSSLGISTDTQYF. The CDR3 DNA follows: TGTGCCAGCAGCTCGCTAGGAATCAGCACAGATACGCAGTATTTT.

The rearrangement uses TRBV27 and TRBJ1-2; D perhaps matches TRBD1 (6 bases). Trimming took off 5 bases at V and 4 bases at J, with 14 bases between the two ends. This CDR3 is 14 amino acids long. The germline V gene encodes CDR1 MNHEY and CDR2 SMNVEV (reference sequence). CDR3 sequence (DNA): TGTGCCAGCAGTCCATGGACAGAGGGCTATGGCTACACCTTC. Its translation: CASSPWTEGYGYTF.

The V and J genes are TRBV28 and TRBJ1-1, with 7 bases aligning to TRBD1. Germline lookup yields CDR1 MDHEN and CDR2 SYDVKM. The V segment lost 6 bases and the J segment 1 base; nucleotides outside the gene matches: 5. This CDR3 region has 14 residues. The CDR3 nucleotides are TGTGCCAGCAGAGGGGGCACAAGGAACACTGAAGCTTTCTTT. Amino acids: CASRGGTRNTEAFF.

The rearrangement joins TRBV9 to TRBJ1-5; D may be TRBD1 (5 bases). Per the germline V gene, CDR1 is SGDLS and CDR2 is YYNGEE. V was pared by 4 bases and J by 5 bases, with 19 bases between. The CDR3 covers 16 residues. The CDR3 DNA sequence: TGTGCCAGCAGCCCCGGGGGAACAGTGGGGGATCAGCCCCAGCATTTT. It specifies CASSPGGTVGDQPQHF.

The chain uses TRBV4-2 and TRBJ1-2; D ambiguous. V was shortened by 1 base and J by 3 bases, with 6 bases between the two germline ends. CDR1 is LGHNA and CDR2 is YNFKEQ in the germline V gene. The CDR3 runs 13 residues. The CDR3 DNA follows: TGTGCCAGCAGCCAAGTCTATTACTATGGCTACACCTTC. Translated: CASSQVYYYGYTF.

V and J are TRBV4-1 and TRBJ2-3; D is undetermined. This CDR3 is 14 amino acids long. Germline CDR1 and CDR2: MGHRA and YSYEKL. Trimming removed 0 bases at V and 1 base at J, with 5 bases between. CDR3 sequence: CASSQDSRTDTQYF. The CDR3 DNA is TGCGCCAGCAGCCAAGATAGCCGCACAGATACGCAGTATTTT.

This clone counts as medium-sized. CDR3 nucleotides: TGTGCCAGCAGCCCCCTGGCGGGGGGCGGGCATACGCAGTATTTT. Translation: CASSPLAGGGHTQYF. The V gene is TRBV3-1 (or the pseudogene TRBV3-2), the J gene TRBJ2-3; 8 nucleotides match TRBD2. CDR3 length: 15 residues. CDR1 and CDR2 from the germline V gene are LGHDT and YNNKEL (reference sequence). The J segment lost 7 bases and the V segment lost 4 bases, leaving 10 bases of the junction unmatched.

CDR3 residues: CASSAERQGARGYTF. CDR3 in DNA: TGTGCCAGCAGCGCGGAGCGACAGGGGGCGAGGGGCTACACCTTC. This chain joins TRBV6-6 and TRBJ1-2; TRBD1 aligns across 10 bases. The J segment lost 8 bases and the V segment lost 6 bases, leaving 12 bases of the junction unmatched. The CDR3 length is 15 residues. Germline lookup yields CDR1 MNHNY and CDR2 SVGAGI (reference sequence).

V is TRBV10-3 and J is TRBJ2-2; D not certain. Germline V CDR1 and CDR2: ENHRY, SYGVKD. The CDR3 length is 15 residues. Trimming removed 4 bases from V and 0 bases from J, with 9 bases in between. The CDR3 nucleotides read TGTGCCATCAGTGGCGTCAGCGCGAACACCGGGGAGCTGTTTTTT. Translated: CAISGVSANTGELFF.

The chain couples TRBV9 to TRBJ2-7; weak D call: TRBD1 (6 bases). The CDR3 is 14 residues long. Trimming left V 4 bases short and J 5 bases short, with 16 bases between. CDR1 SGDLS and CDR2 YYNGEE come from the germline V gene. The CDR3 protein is CASSLSGTRDEQYF. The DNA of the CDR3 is TGTGCCAGCAGCCTCTCCGGGACAAGGGACGAGCAGTACTTC.

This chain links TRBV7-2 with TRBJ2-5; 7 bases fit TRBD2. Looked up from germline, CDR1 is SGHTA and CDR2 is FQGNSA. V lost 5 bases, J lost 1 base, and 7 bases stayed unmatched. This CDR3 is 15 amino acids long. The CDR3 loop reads CASSSGARFQETQYF. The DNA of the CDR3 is TGTGCCAGCAGCAGCGGGGCCCGGTTCCAAGAGACCCAGTACTTC.

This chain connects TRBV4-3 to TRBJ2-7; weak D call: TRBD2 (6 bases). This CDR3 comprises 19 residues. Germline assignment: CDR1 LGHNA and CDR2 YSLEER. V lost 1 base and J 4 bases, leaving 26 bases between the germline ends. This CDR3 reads CASSQGEFGGGGLPYEQYF. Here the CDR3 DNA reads TGCGCCAGCAGCCAAGGAGAGTTCGGGGGTGGGGGACTGCCGTACGAGCAGTACTTC.

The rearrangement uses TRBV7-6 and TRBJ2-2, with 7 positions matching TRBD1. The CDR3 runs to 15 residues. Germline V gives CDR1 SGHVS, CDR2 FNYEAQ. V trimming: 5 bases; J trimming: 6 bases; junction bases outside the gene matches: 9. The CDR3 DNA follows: TGTGCCAGCAGCCTCATGACAGGGAAGTCCGGGGAGCTGTTTTTT. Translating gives CASSLMTGKSGELFF.

The CDR3 spells CASGTSGRTDTQYF. In DNA, the CDR3 is TGTGCCAGTGGGACTAGCGGACGCACAGATACGCAGTATTTT. The V and J genes are TRBV19 and TRBJ2-3; 11 positions match TRBD2. With V trimmed by 8 bases and J by 1 base, 2 bases remained unmatched. CDR3 length equals 14 residues. Germline lookup yields CDR1 LNHDA and CDR2 SQIVND (reference sequence).

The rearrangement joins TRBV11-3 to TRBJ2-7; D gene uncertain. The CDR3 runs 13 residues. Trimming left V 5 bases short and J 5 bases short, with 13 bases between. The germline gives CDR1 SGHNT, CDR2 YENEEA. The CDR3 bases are TGTGCCAGCAGCGGCATGCTTGGCCACGAGCAGTACTTC. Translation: CASSGMLGHEQYF.

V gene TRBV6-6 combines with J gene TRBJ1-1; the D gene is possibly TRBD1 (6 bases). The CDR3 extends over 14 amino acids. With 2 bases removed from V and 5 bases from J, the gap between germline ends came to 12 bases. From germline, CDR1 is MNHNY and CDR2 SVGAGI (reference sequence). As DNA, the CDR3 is TGTGCCAGCAGTTACATGGAGGGGGGGACTGAAGCTTTCTTT. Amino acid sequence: CASSYMEGGTEAFF.

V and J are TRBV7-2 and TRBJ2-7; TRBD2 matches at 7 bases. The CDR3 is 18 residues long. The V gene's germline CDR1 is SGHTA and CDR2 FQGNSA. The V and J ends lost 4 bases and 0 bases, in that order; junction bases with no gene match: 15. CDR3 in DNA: TGTGCCAGCAGCTCTAACCCCCCTGGCAGCGGGGCCTCCTACGAGCAGTACTTC. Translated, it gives CASSSNPPGSGASYEQYF.